These T cell receptor beta chains were read from a single sample in a study of vaccination and CD4 T cells after COVID-19. TCRdb processed the PCR reads anew with MiXCR; each CDR3 protein has one entry. The data contain nearly 15,000 distinct CDR3 sequences, about 25% of them singletons. The antigens these receptors bind are not known. Source material: cultured CD4+ T cells from blood. These receptor sequences come from a human donor with COVID-19. Both conserved end residues are part of each CDR3. The D gene is left open where the match is weak. Size is stated for part of the rows, as once, few or many counts, or as a class when the clone is expanded.

>medium-sized|.|TRBV19|TRBJ1-3
TGTGCCAGTAGCGGACAGCTCTCCTCTGGAAACACCATATATTTT
CASSGQLSSGNTIYF
>few|.|TRBV2|TRBJ2-7
TGTGCCAGCAGTACAGACAGGTATGCCTCCTACGAGCAGTACTTC
CASSTDRYASYEQYF
>.|.|TRBV12-3/TRBV12-4|TRBJ2-3
TGTGCCAGCAGTGGTTCCACGGGGGCTTCTGGAGATACGCAGTATTTT
CASSGSTGASGDTQYF
>medium-sized|TRBD1|TRBV20-1|TRBJ1-5
TGCAGTGCTAGATCCCGGATTACAGGGGACCAGCCCCAGCATTTT
CSARSRITGDQPQHF
>few|TRBD2|TRBV20-1|TRBJ2-2
TGCAGTGCTGGACTAGCGCACACCGGGGAGCTGTTTTTT
CSAGLAHTGELFF
>.|TRBD1|TRBV25-1|TRBJ2-3
TGTGCCAGCATTGACGGACAGGGGGCCACAGATACGCAGTATTTT
CASIDGQGATDTQYF
>.|TRBD1|TRBV7-9|TRBJ2-3
TGTGCCAGCAGCATGGACAGGCTGGGAGATACGCAGTATTTT
CASSMDRLGDTQYF
>.|.|TRBV19|TRBJ1-4
TGTGCCAGTAGTGTGACGGGGGCGTATGAAAAACTGTTTTTT
CASSVTGAYEKLFF
>few|.|TRBV14|TRBJ2-7
TGTGCCAGCAGCCCCCAGCCCTACGAGCAGTACTTC
CASSPQPYEQYF
>.|TRBD2|TRBV7-2|TRBJ2-2
TGTGCCAGCAGCACTCGGGGGGCCGGGGAGCTGTTTTTT
CASSTRGAGELFF
>large|.|TRBV5-1|TRBJ2-2
TGCGCCAGCAGCTTGCAGGGCTCTAACACCGGGGAGCTGTTTTTT
CASSLQGSNTGELFF
>.|.|TRBV30|TRBJ1-2
TGTGCCTGGGGACCACCGGGGGGGGGCGACTACTATGGCTACACCTTC
CAWGPPGGGDYYGYTF
>.|.|TRBV6-1|TRBJ2-1
TGTGCCAGCAGTGAACATGTGGCAAACTACAATGAGCAGTTCTTC
CASSEHVANYNEQFF
>.|.|TRBV20-1|TRBJ2-2
TGCAGTGCTCTCCCTCAGATTACAGGGTTCGCGAACACCGGGGAGCTGTTTTTT
CSALPQITGFANTGELFF
>few|.|TRBV28|TRBJ1-6
TGTGCCAGCAGTGCCGGGTGGTCCGGGACAATTGCTTCACCCCTCCACTTT
CASSAGWSGTIASPLHF
>.|.|TRBV14|TRBJ2-5
TGTGCCAGCAGCCAAGACCGGTACCGCCAAGAGACCCAGTACTTC
CASSQDRYRQETQYF
>.|TRBD1|TRBV6-1|TRBJ2-3
TGTGCCAGCAGTGTGGGACAGGGGATCACAGATACGCAGTATTTT
CASSVGQGITDTQYF
>few|TRBD1|TRBV6-1|TRBJ1-4
TGTGCCAGCAGATTAGGGGGCCGGGGTGAAAAACTGTTTTTT
CASRLGGRGEKLFF
>.|.|TRBV6-2/TRBV6-3|TRBJ1-1
TGTGCCAGCAGTTCTCCCCTATGGGGGGTACCCGACCTGAACACTGAAGCTTTCTTT
CASSSPLWGVPDLNTEAFF
>.|TRBD2|TRBV12-3/TRBV12-4|TRBJ2-3
TGTGCCAGCAGTACGAGCGGGGGGGACACAGATACGCAGTATTTT
CASSTSGGDTDTQYF
>few|TRBD1|TRBV29-1|TRBJ1-2
TGCAGCGTTGGTTTTGGGACAGGGGATGGCTACACCTTC
CSVGFGTGDGYTF
>.|.|TRBV6-2/TRBV6-3|TRBJ1-1
TGTGCCAGCAGTACCCACAGAATGAACACTGAAGCTTTCTTT
CASSTHRMNTEAFF
>.|.|TRBV6-2/TRBV6-3|TRBJ2-7
TGTGCCAGCCTAGGTAGGTCCTACGAGCAGTACTTC
CASLGRSYEQYF
>few|.|TRBV9|TRBJ2-3
TGTGCCAGCAGCCGGGACGGGAAAGATACGCAGTATTTT
CASSRDGKDTQYF
>few|.|TRBV6-1|TRBJ2-1
TGTGCCTCAAAGAGACTGCAATACAATGAGCAGTTCTTC
CASKRLQYNEQFF
>.|.|TRBV11-2|TRBJ2-3
TGTGCCAGCAGCTCTGGACGGCGAACGGCAGATACGCAGTATTTT
CASSSGRRTADTQYF
>.|.|TRBV7-8|TRBJ2-7
TGTGCCAGCAGCGGGGGGGGGCCAGGGGGTCCCTACGAGCAGTACTTC
CASSGGGPGGPYEQYF
>few|.|TRBV5-4|TRBJ2-2
TGTGCCAGCAGCTTGGCCAAAGGGTCGGCCGGGGAGCTGTTTTTT
CASSLAKGSAGELFF
>.|.|TRBV2|TRBJ2-7
TGTGCAAGCCCCCCAAGGGGGGGCCGATACGAGCAGTACTTC
CASPPRGGRYEQYF
>few|TRBD2|TRBV19|TRBJ2-2
TGTGCCAGTAGCATTAGCGGGGTTAGCACCGGGGAGCTGTTTTTT
CASSISGVSTGELFF
>few|.|TRBV28|TRBJ1-6
TGTGCCAGCAGTTTAGCGAGTAGTTCCTATAATTCACCCCTCCACTTT
CASSLASSSYNSPLHF
>once|.|TRBV4-1|TRBJ1-1
TGCGCCAGCAGCCAATTGAGTTTGAACACTGAAGCTTTCTTT
CASSQLSLNTEAFF
>.|.|TRBV7-8|TRBJ2-7
TGTGCCAGCAGTCTCGCCCGGGACATTTCCTACGAGCAGTACTTC
CASSLARDISYEQYF
>.|TRBD1|TRBV28|TRBJ1-6
TGTGCCAGCAGACTGTCCCAGGGGGCGTCCAATTCACCCCTCCACTTT
CASRLSQGASNSPLHF
>.|.|TRBV7-3|TRBJ2-6
TGTGCCAGCAGCTCTCCCCCGGGGTCAGGGGCCAACGTCCTGACTTTC
CASSSPPGSGANVLTF
>.|.|TRBV16|TRBJ1-2
TGTGCCAGCAGCCCGGACAGCGCTAACTATGGCTACACCTTC
CASSPDSANYGYTF
>medium-sized|.|TRBV27|TRBJ1-5
TGTGCCAGCAGGGCTGGAGTTGGAAGGGGGACTAGCAATCAGCCCCAGCATTTT
CASRAGVGRGTSNQPQHF
>few|.|TRBV4-2|TRBJ2-7
TGTGCCAGCAGCCAAGACGTTCAGAGGTGGGCGGCTTACGAGCAGTACTTC
CASSQDVQRWAAYEQYF
>few|.|TRBV19|TRBJ2-7
TGTGCCAGTAGTCGGGAGCCCCCCTACGAGCAGTACTTC
CASSREPPYEQYF
>.|TRBD1|TRBV19|TRBJ2-7
TGTGCCAGTAGTGAACCGGGACAGCAGTACGAGCAGTACTTC
CASSEPGQQYEQYF
>.|TRBD2|TRBV5-4|TRBJ2-2
TGTGCCAGCATCGGGACTAGCGGGGACACCGGGGAGCTGTTTTTT
CASIGTSGDTGELFF
>few|.|TRBV20-1|TRBJ1-4
TGCAGTGCTGAAGGGGTGTCAACTAATGAAAAACTGTTTTTT
CSAEGVSTNEKLFF
>.|TRBD2|TRBV29-1|TRBJ2-3
TGCAGCGTTTTTGGGCTAGCGGGACGCACAGATACGCAGTATTTT
CSVFGLAGRTDTQYF
>few|.|TRBV7-9|TRBJ1-2
TGTGCCAGCAGCTTATCGGGGGGGCAAGGAAATAATGGCTACACCTTC
CASSLSGGQGNNGYTF
>few|TRBD1|TRBV7-8|TRBJ2-7
TGTGCCAGCAGCCATAGGACAGGGGGCTTTTTGAACGAGCAGTACTTC
CASSHRTGGFLNEQYF
>.|.|TRBV18|TRBJ2-7
TGTGCCAGCTCACCATATCAGGGTTCCTACGAGCAGTACTTC
CASSPYQGSYEQYF
>.|TRBD2|TRBV6-1|TRBJ2-4
TGTGCCAGCAGAGGACTAGCGGGGGGTGTGACCAAAAACATTCAGTACTTC
CASRGLAGGVTKNIQYF
>few|TRBD1|TRBV11-2|TRBJ2-7
TGTGCCAGCAGCCGCGGGACAGGGGGCTTCGAGCAGTACTTC
CASSRGTGGFEQYF
>few|TRBD1|TRBV18|TRBJ1-2
TGTGCCAGCTCACCTACCGGGACAGGGGATGGTGGCTACACCTTC
CASSPTGTGDGGYTF
>.|TRBD1|TRBV7-2|TRBJ2-7
TGTGCCAGCAGCACAACCGGGACAGGGGGCTATGAGCAGTACTTC
CASSTTGTGGYEQYF
>.|.|TRBV7-9|TRBJ2-1
TGTGCCAGCAGCCCCAGGCAGGATTTCAATGAGCAGTTCTTC
CASSPRQDFNEQFF
>.|.|TRBV6-5|TRBJ2-5
TGTGCCAGCAGTTACGCGGGGGCCCTGACCCAGTACTTC
CASSYAGALTQYF
>few|.|TRBV27|TRBJ1-2
TGTGCCAGCAGTTTATCGGGGACACGTGGCTACACCTTC
CASSLSGTRGYTF
>few|.|TRBV6-1|TRBJ1-6
TGTGCCAGCGGGAGGAGTGTACCCTATAATTCACCCCTCCACTTT
CASGRSVPYNSPLHF
>few|.|TRBV27|TRBJ2-5
TGTGCCAGCAGTTCCGGAACAAGCCAAGAGACCCAGTACTTC
CASSSGTSQETQYF
>.|.|TRBV10-2|TRBJ2-2
TGCGCCAGCACAGGGAACACCGGGGAGCTGTTTTTT
CASTGNTGELFF
>.|TRBD2|TRBV5-1|TRBJ2-1
TGCGCCAGCAGCCGGACTAGCGGTTCCAATGAGCAGTTCTTC
CASSRTSGSNEQFF